The clone carrying this TCR beta chain was seen many times. TCRdb called the RACE reads again in MiXCR, with one record for every CDR3 protein. Of 80,000 to 100,000 distinct CDR3 sequences listed, approximately 8.6% are singletons. This specimen belongs to a study of human T cells and chemical hapten exposure. In the study overall: Variability of per-sample TCR yields stemmed mainly from small differences in pooled library volume.

Regarding time point: patch test 2, 6 weeks after DPC sensitization. Treatment noted: therapeutic diphenylcyclopropenone sensitization with weekly scalp DPC. CDR1 is DFQATT, CDR2 SNEGSKA, per germline (reference sequence). Trimming removed 3 bases at V and 7 bases at J, with 16 bases between. The CDR3 has 15 amino acids. V usage is TRBV20-1 and J usage is TRBJ1-6; possibly TRBD1 for D (6 bases). This TCR was recovered from a woman between 35 and 50 years old with alopecia areata. Some clones in this sample may be carry-over from other donors' samples. The specimen was whole blood, collected in connection with sensitization to the hapten diphenylcyclopropenone (DPC). As DNA, the CDR3 is TGCAGTGCTAGGGCCCCAGGGGTTGTGAATTCACCCCTCCACTTT. Translated, it gives CSARAPGVVNSPLHF.